This T cell receptor beta chain was sequenced in a study of tumor and adjacent non-tumor tissue in lung cancer. Study information: The cohort had roughly 12 adenocarcinoma, a couple of squamous cell and 1 small cell patients.

This clonotype has just a few counts. Antigen unknown. This may stem from a read error, because a much larger clone lies one nucleotide away. No cell sorting was done before RNA was extracted from the tissue. More than 3 cm separated this lung sample from the edge of the tumor. Chemotherapy-naive patients with new lung cancer underwent thoracic surgery in China, August–November 2014. The library came from three nested PCR rounds adapted from ARM-PCR protocols. TCRdb reanalysed the multiplex PCR reads using MiXCR and keeps one entry per CDR3 protein. The top ten clones hold 40% of a sample with approximately 82,000 distinct CDR3 sequences, 76% of them seen once. The CDR3 is 14 residues long. Germline assignment: CDR1 MNHEY and CDR2 SVGEGT. With 0 bases removed from V and 6 bases from J, the gap between germline ends came to 11 bases. The study's findings and limits: Top 100 clones took a larger repertoire share in normal lung. Compared with tumor, normal lung showed significantly lower TCR diversity.

This TCR was sampled from a man in his sixties or seventies with non-small cell lung cancer. J is TRBJ1-1 and V is TRBV6-2 or TRBV6-3; D gene unclear. What was sequenced was distant non-tumor lung tissue. CDR3 region: CASSYSPRRAEAFF. CDR3 nucleotide sequence: TGTGCCAGCAGTTACTCGCCCAGAAGGGCTGAAGCTTTCTTT.